This TCR beta chain was sequenced for a study of blood T cell repertoires in COVID-19. Sequenced by immunoSEQ multiplex PCR; TCRdb stores in-frame clones only, minus some. The sample holds under 70,000 clones; roughly nine tenths are singletons and the top ten take about 7.3%. Trimming stripped 1 base from V and 3 bases from J, with 19 bases between. CDR1 SGHRS and CDR2 YFSETQ come from the germline V gene. The CDR3 is 17 residues long. The source of this sequence is a woman between 55 and 75 years old with active or convalescent COVID-19. The sequencing input was peripheral blood. The V and J genes are TRBV5-1 and TRBJ1-1; perhaps TRBD1 as D (5 bases). CDR3 loop: CASSLKWSRSGDTEAFF. The CDR3 coding sequence is TGCGCCAGCAGCTTGAAGTGGAGTCGCTCGGGGGACACTGAAGCTTTCTTT.